This passage covers 14 T cell receptor beta chains from one sample sequenced in a study of blood T cell repertoires in COVID-19. Measured with immunoSEQ multiplex PCR; TCRdb has only the in-frame clones, and not every one. The data hold about 130,000 clones, with about 81% observed a single time. The sequenced sample was PBMCs or T cells enriched from blood (not recorded which). The receptor set was obtained from a middle-aged man with acute COVID-19.

This clone was observed once. The chain carries TRBV19 and TRBJ2-3; unclear D gene. Germline V gene sequence: CDR1 LNHDA, CDR2 SQIVND (reference sequence). This CDR3 comprises 13 residues. Deletions cut 1 base from V and 5 bases from J, with 7 bases between. The chain's CDR3 is CASSIGAGDTQYF. DNA for the CDR3: TGTGCCAGTAGTATAGGGGCCGGAGATACGCAGTATTTT.

The chain joins TRBV28 to TRBJ1-3; D is possibly TRBD1 (5 bases). V gave up 6 bases and J gave up 2 bases, with 11 bases separating them. Germline V gene lookup returns CDR1 MDHEN and CDR2 SYDVKM. The CDR3 sequence is 14 residues long. The CDR3 protein is CASSVGGPGNTIYF. The CDR3 DNA sequence: TGTGCCAGCAGCGTGGGGGGTCCTGGAAACACCATATATTTT.

The chain combines TRBV3-1 (or the pseudogene TRBV3-2) with TRBJ1-2, with D uncertain. V was clipped by 4 bases and J by 2 bases, with 11 bases between them. The CDR3 is made up of 14 amino acids. CDR1 and CDR2 (germline): LGHDT, YNNKEL (reference sequence). CDR3 region: CASSPSRFNYGYTF. For the CDR3, the DNA is TGTGCCAGCAGCCCTTCCAGGTTCAACTATGGCTACACCTTC.

The CDR3 sequence: CASSYGGWGKNIQYF. The CDR3 nucleotides read TGTGCCAGCAGTTACGGGGGCTGGGGCAAAAACATTCAGTACTTC. V and J are TRBV6-5 and TRBJ2-4; D is possibly TRBD1 (6 bases). Germline CDR1 reads MNHEY; CDR2 reads SVGAGI. This CDR3 spans 15 amino acids. Trimming removed 2 bases at V and 3 bases at J, with 11 bases between.

This clone has a handful of counts. This chain joins TRBV3-1 (or the pseudogene TRBV3-2) and TRBJ2-7; 7 positions match TRBD2. With V trimmed by 4 bases and J by 7 bases, 13 bases remained unmatched. Germline V CDR1 and CDR2: LGHDT, YNNKEL (reference sequence). The CDR3 is 15 residues long. In DNA, the CDR3 is TGTGCCAGCAGCCCCTCGGATCGGATAGCGGGTGAGCAGTACTTC. Translating it yields CASSPSDRIAGEQYF.

This clone has only a few counts. The CDR3 bases are TGTGCCAGCAGCGTAACAGATAGCAATCAGCCCCAGCATTTT. Its translation is CASSVTDSNQPQHF. This chain joins TRBV9 and TRBJ1-5; D is uncertain. Looked up from germline, CDR1 is SGDLS and CDR2 is YYNGEE. CDR3 length equals 14 residues. The V gene lost 1 base and the J gene lost 0 bases, with 5 bases spanning the gap.

This clone turned up a few times. The chain recombines TRBV7-2 with TRBJ2-1, with 7 bases identical to TRBD2. V was clipped by 3 bases and J by 6 bases; unmatched bases: 11. The CDR3 contains 16 residues. CDR1 is SGHTA and CDR2 is FQGNSA in the germline V gene. The CDR3: CASSFGGPRLANEQFF. For the CDR3, the DNA is TGTGCCAGCAGCTTCGGGGGTCCTCGACTAGCCAATGAGCAGTTCTTC.

V usage is TRBV11-2 and J usage is TRBJ2-5; D unclear. The CDR3 totals 13 residues. Per the germline V gene, CDR1 is SGHAT and CDR2 is FQNNGV. The V end was cut by 1 base, the J end by 5 bases, with 8 bases between. The CDR3 reads CASSLAARETQYF. CDR3 in DNA: TGTGCCAGCAGCTTAGCTGCCCGGGAGACCCAGTACTTC.

The chain links TRBV10-3 to TRBJ1-4, with D maybe TRBD1 (6 bases). The length of the CDR3 is 15 residues. V was pared by 6 bases and J by 7 bases, with 18 bases between. Germline V CDR1 and CDR2: ENHRY, SYGVKD. The CDR3 DNA reads TGTGCCATCAGCCCAGGCCAGGGAGGGGGTGAAAAACTGTTTTTT. It specifies CAISPGQGGGEKLFF.

The rearrangement joins TRBV5-1 to TRBJ2-5, with 9 bases identical to TRBD2. CDR3 length: 15 amino acids. Germline CDR1 is SGHRS and CDR2 is YFSETQ. V lost 1 base to trimming and J lost 4 bases; unmatched junction nucleotides: 5. The CDR3 nucleotides read TGCGCCAGCAGCTTGCGCGGGAGGGCCGGAGAGACCCAGTACTTC. This sequence encodes CASSLRGRAGETQYF.

The gene calls are TRBV28 and TRBJ1-2; the match to TRBD1 covers 10 bases. Per germline, CDR1 MDHEN and CDR2 SYDVKM. The V and J ends lost 4 bases and 5 bases, in that order; junction bases with no gene match: 7. This CDR3 is 15 amino acids long. The CDR3 is CASSSGTGVSYGYTF. The CDR3 region has the DNA TGTGCCAGCAGTTCCGGGACAGGGGTCAGTTATGGCTACACCTTC.

The rearrangement joins TRBV7-3 to TRBJ2-3; tentatively, D is TRBD2 (5 bases). CDR1 SGHTA and CDR2 FQGTGA come from the germline V gene. This CDR3 has 14 residues. Between the trimmed V and J ends, which lost 1 base and 6 bases, there was a span of 11 bases. The CDR3 spells CASSLSKGADTQYF. The CDR3 DNA reads TGTGCCAGCAGCTTAAGTAAGGGAGCGGATACGCAGTATTTT.

V usage is TRBV6-5 and J usage is TRBJ1-4; D is undetermined. Germline CDR1 is MNHEY and CDR2 is SVGAGI. V lost 4 bases, J lost 5 bases, and 14 bases lay in between. The CDR3 spans 15 residues. CDR3 region: CASSSTGGPNEKLFF. In nucleotides, the CDR3 is TGTGCCAGCAGTTCGACGGGAGGACCCAATGAAAAACTGTTTTTT.

The chain combines TRBV4-2 with TRBJ2-7; D may be TRBD1 (5 bases). In germline, CDR1 is LGHNA, CDR2 YNFKEQ. Trimming left V 4 bases short and J 4 bases short, with 17 bases between. The CDR3 length is 15 residues. In DNA, the CDR3 is TGTGCCAGCAGCCCCCGAGCCGGCAGGGAATACGAGCAGTACTTC. It is translated as CASSPRAGREYEQYF.